A single sample is the source of the 27 T cell receptor beta chains below, sequenced in a study of radiotherapy plus CTLA-4 blockade in lung cancer. Clones were read by immunoSEQ multiplex PCR, and TCRdb kept only the in-frame ones, dropping some. This sample has roughly 85,000 clones, with around 87% found just once. The specimen was peripheral blood, collected from a patient treated with radiotherapy plus ipilimumab. Every receptor here comes from a human donor with non-small cell lung cancer that progressed on radiotherapy plus ipilimumab.

J is TRBJ1-2 and V is TRBV7-2; D is unresolved. The CDR3 runs 13 residues. The ends were cut back, 5 bases at V and 0 bases at J, with 7 bases in the middle. Germline loops: CDR1 SGHTA, CDR2 FQGNSA. CDR3 sequence: CASSTYTNYGYTF. As DNA, the CDR3 is TGTGCCAGCAGCACCTACACTAACTATGGCTACACCTTC.

This clone was observed once. This chain joins TRBV9 and TRBJ1-3, with D possibly matching TRBD1 (5 bases). CDR3 length equals 15 residues. The V gene lost 4 bases and the J gene lost 0 bases, with 11 bases spanning the gap. The germline V gene has CDR1 SGDLS and CDR2 YYNGEE. CDR3 coding DNA: TGTGCCAGCAGCCAGGACAATCTCTCTGGAAACACCATATATTTT. Amino acids: CASSQDNLSGNTIYF.

The V call is TRBV5-1, the J call TRBJ1-1, with D perhaps matching TRBD1 (5 bases). The CDR3 spans 15 residues. Trimming shortened V by 3 bases and J by 0 bases, and 12 bases separated the two germline ends. The germline V gene encodes CDR1 SGHRS and CDR2 YFSETQ. The CDR3 loop is CASSSTVSMNTEAFF. CDR3 bases: TGCGCCAGCAGCTCGACAGTTAGCATGAACACTGAAGCTTTCTTT.

This sequence joins TRBV7-2 and TRBJ2-3; D is undetermined. The CDR3 sequence is 12 residues long. The germline CDR1 and CDR2 sequences are SGHTA and FQGNSA. Between the trimmed V and J ends, which lost 1 base and 7 bases, there was a span of 6 bases. The CDR3, as DNA: TGTGCCAGCAGCTTAGGGTGGAATACGCAGTATTTT. This sequence encodes CASSLGWNTQYF.

The chain is built from TRBV6-5 and TRBJ1-1, with 8 bases identical to TRBD1. The CDR3 covers 14 residues. Germline CDR1 MNHEY, CDR2 SVGAGI. J was trimmed by 2 bases and V by 5 bases; bases with no gene match: 4. In DNA, the CDR3 is TGTGCCAGCAGTCGACAGGGGAAAAACACTGAAGCTTTCTTT. This encodes CASSRQGKNTEAFF.

The chain carries TRBV28 and TRBJ1-3, with D possibly TRBD1 on 5 matching bases. Trimming shortened V by 6 bases and J by 5 bases, and 11 bases separated the two germline ends. CDR3 length: 13 amino acids. Per the germline V gene, CDR1 is MDHEN and CDR2 is SYDVKM. For the CDR3, the DNA is TGTGCCAGCAGGACAGCCGCGCGAAACACCATATATTTT. As protein: CASRTAARNTIYF.

The chain uses TRBV19 and TRBJ1-5, with D possibly matching TRBD1 (6 bases). Germline-derived CDR1 and CDR2 are LNHDA and SQIVND (reference sequence). This CDR3 is 15 amino acids long. V dropped 4 bases and J dropped 1 base, with 11 bases sitting between them. The CDR3 DNA sequence: TGTGCCAGTAGTACCGTACAGGGCAGCAATCAGCCCCAGCATTTT. The encoded protein is CASSTVQGSNQPQHF.

The chain's CDR3 is CASSVSGTGGSYNEQFF. CDR3 sequence (DNA): TGTGCCAGCAGCGTTTCCGGGACAGGAGGCTCCTACAATGAGCAGTTCTTC. V is TRBV7-9 and J is TRBJ2-1, with 8 bases fitting TRBD1. This CDR3 spans 17 amino acids. CDR1 is SEHNR, CDR2 FQNEAQ, per germline (reference sequence). The junction had 9 bases not matched to a gene; V was cut back by 5 bases and J by 0 bases.

CDR3 in DNA: TGTGCCAGCAGTCAGAGGGGACAGGGAACCTATGGCTACACCTTC. Its protein product is CASSQRGQGTYGYTF. This chain connects TRBV2 to TRBJ1-2; 9 nucleotides line up with TRBD1. Germline lookup yields CDR1 SNHLY and CDR2 FYNNEI. This CDR3 is built from 15 residues. V shed 5 bases and J 4 bases; nucleotides not matched to a gene: 8.

V gene TRBV7-8 combines with J gene TRBJ2-7, with TRBD2 matching 10 bases. Germline V lookup: CDR1 SGHVS, CDR2 FQNEAQ. The junction had 2 bases not matched to a gene; V was cut back by 0 bases and J by 0 bases. This CDR3 comprises 16 residues. CDR3 bases: TGTGCCAGCAGCTTAGCCAGACTAGCGGGCTCCTACGAGCAGTACTTC. Amino acids: CASSLARLAGSYEQYF.

The genes are TRBV7-9 and TRBJ2-1; the D is unclear. The CDR3 runs to 12 residues. The ends were cut back, 3 bases at V and 6 bases at J, with 6 bases in the middle. Germline lookup yields CDR1 SEHNR and CDR2 FQNEAQ (reference sequence). The CDR3 sequence is CASSLSVNEQFF. CDR3 nucleotides: TGTGCCAGCAGCTTGTCCGTCAATGAGCAGTTCTTC.

This chain joins TRBV5-3 and TRBJ2-2, with D perhaps TRBD1 or TRBD2 (6 bases each). TRBV5-3 is sorted into the ORF group, with uncertain function. The CDR3 length is 15 residues. The germline V and J ends were trimmed by 4 bases and 1 base, with 11 bases remaining between them. CDR3 DNA sequence: TGTGCCAGAAGCGGGGGCGGGGAGAACACCGGGGAGCTGTTTTTT. Its protein is CARSGGGENTGELFF.

J is TRBJ2-7 and V is TRBV11-2; possibly TRBD2 for D (7 bases). The CDR3 sequence is 19 residues long. The germline V gene has CDR1 SGHAT and CDR2 FQNNGV. Trimming cost V 0 bases and J 4 bases, with 25 bases left between them. The CDR3 protein is CASSLDRSRRGGASYEQYF. As DNA, the CDR3 is TGTGCCAGCAGCTTAGATAGATCTCGGAGAGGGGGGGCATCTTACGAGCAGTACTTC.

This clone appeared a single time. The chain combines TRBV27 with TRBJ1-2; D is unclear. CDR3 size: 15 residues. Per germline, CDR1 MNHEY and CDR2 SMNVEV (reference sequence). V gave up 6 bases and J gave up 3 bases, with 17 bases separating them. Here the CDR3 DNA reads TGTGCCAGCAGCCTACACAGTTTATCTCACTATGGCTACACCTTC. Translation gives CASSLHSLSHYGYTF.

This chain joins TRBV4-3 and TRBJ2-2; 12 bases match TRBD2. Germline V gene lookup returns CDR1 LGHNA and CDR2 YSLEER. Trimming removed 1 base from V and 2 bases from J; junction bases left unmatched: 5. This CDR3 region has 18 residues. In DNA form, the CDR3 reads TGCGCCAGCAGCCAAGGATCGACTAGCGGGGGAAACACCGGGGAGCTGTTTTTT. It specifies CASSQGSTSGGNTGELFF.

The sample holds one count of this clone. This chain connects TRBV9 to TRBJ1-2; TRBD1 might be the D (6 bases). Trimming cost V 0 bases and J 4 bases, with 10 bases left between them. The CDR3 has 14 amino acids. The germline gives CDR1 SGDLS, CDR2 YYNGEE. CDR3 coding DNA: TGTGCCAGCAGCGTAGAGGGGGGCAGCTATGGCTACACCTTC. Encoded protein: CASSVEGGSYGYTF.

J is TRBJ1-2 and V is TRBV18; D may be TRBD1 (5 bases). Germline V gene lookup returns CDR1 KGHSH and CDR2 LQKENI. V lost 3 bases, J lost 10 bases, and 15 bases lay in between. The CDR3 is 13 residues long. The CDR3 nucleotides are TGTGCCAGCTCACCGAGTAGTTCGGGGGACTACACCTTC. This gives the protein CASSPSSSGDYTF.

The chain combines TRBV6-6 with TRBJ1-5, with 8 bases aligning to TRBD1. V shed 5 bases and J 7 bases; nucleotides not matched to a gene: 4. CDR3 size: 13 residues. In germline, CDR1 is MNHNY, CDR2 SVGAGI (reference sequence). In nucleotides, the CDR3 is TGTGCCAGCAGTACAGGGGACAGGCAGCCCCAGCATTTT. Translation: CASSTGDRQPQHF.

The gene calls are TRBV28 and TRBJ2-5; D tentatively fits TRBD1 or TRBD2 (5 bases each). The germline CDR1 and CDR2 sequences are MDHEN and SYDVKM. Trimming pared 7 bases from V and 5 bases from J, leaving 14 bases between. The CDR3 extends over 13 amino acids. The CDR3 sequence is CASTRGGGETQYF. The CDR3 DNA is TGTGCCAGCACTCGTGGGGGTGGGGAGACCCAGTACTTC.

Only one count was recorded for this clone. The chain recombines TRBV6-4 with TRBJ1-1; D unclear. The CDR3 consists of 14 residues. Deletions cut 3 bases from V and 1 base from J, with 9 bases between. Germline V lookup: CDR1 MRHNA, CDR2 SNTAGT. CDR3 nucleotides: TGTGCCAGCAGTGAGAAGGAAGGGAACACTGAAGCTTTCTTT. Its translation: CASSEKEGNTEAFF.

The gene calls are TRBV4-1 and TRBJ1-2, with 7 bases matching TRBD1. The junction had 4 bases not matched to a gene; V was cut back by 0 bases and J by 0 bases. Germline V CDR1 and CDR2: MGHRA, YSYEKL. The CDR3 loop spans 16 amino acids. The CDR3 loop is CASSQDRTGANYGYTF. The CDR3 DNA sequence: TGCGCCAGCAGCCAAGATCGGACAGGAGCTAACTATGGCTACACCTTC.

The V call is TRBV5-4, the J call TRBJ1-1; 11 bases line up with TRBD1. Losses at the gene ends were 4 bases for V and 5 bases for J; bases not matched to a gene: 10. The CDR3 is made up of 16 amino acids. CDR1 is SGHNT and CDR2 is YYREEE in the germline V gene (reference sequence). CDR3 amino acids: CASSPGQGARGTEAFF. The CDR3 DNA reads TGTGCCAGCAGCCCCGGACAGGGGGCGCGAGGGACTGAAGCTTTCTTT. The full variable domain, with the rest looked up from reference TRBV5-4 and TRBJ1-1, is ETGVTQSPTHLIKTRGQQVTLRCSSQSGHNTVSWYQQALGQGPQFIFQYYREEENGRGNFPPRFSGLQFPNYSSELNVNALELDDSALYLCASSPGQGARGTEAFFGQGTRLTVV.

This chain links TRBV27 with TRBJ1-2; 9 positions match TRBD1. Unmatched junction bases numbered 9, after V lost 5 bases and J lost 5 bases. This CDR3 region has 15 residues. Germline V CDR1 and CDR2: MNHEY, SMNVEV (reference sequence). The CDR3 loop is CASSPGTGPKYGYTF. CDR3 sequence (DNA): TGTGCCAGCAGTCCCGGGACAGGGCCCAAATATGGCTACACCTTC.

The chain joins TRBV5-4 to TRBJ1-1; TRBD1 agrees at 10 bases. The CDR3 spans 13 residues. From germline, CDR1 is SGHNT and CDR2 YYREEE (reference sequence). J was trimmed by 5 bases and V by 6 bases; bases with no gene match: 4. The CDR3, as DNA: TGTGCCAGCACTCGGACAGGGGGAACTGAAGCTTTCTTT. This gives the protein CASTRTGGTEAFF.

The rearrangement uses TRBV7-2 and TRBJ1-2; 9 bases fit TRBD1. There are 15 residues in the CDR3. Trimming removed 5 bases from V and 7 bases from J; junction bases left unmatched: 11. Germline CDR1 SGHTA, CDR2 FQGNSA. CDR3 sequence reads: CASSPDTGQGFGYTF. In nucleotides, the CDR3 is TGTGCCAGCAGCCCGGATACCGGACAGGGGTTTGGCTACACCTTC. Looking up the rest from reference TRBV7-2 and TRBJ1-2 gives the full variable domain: GAGVSQSPSNKVTEKGKDVELRCDPISGHTALYWYRQSLGQGLEFLIYFQGNSAPDKSGLPSDRFSAERTGGSVSTLTIQRTQQEDSAVYLCASSPDTGQGFGYTFGSGTRLTVV.

The chain couples TRBV7-6 to TRBJ2-3, with 8 bases aligning to TRBD1. The V segment lost 3 bases and the J segment 6 bases; nucleotides outside the gene matches: 11. The CDR3 runs 16 residues. The germline V gene has CDR1 SGHVS and CDR2 FNYEAQ. The CDR3 region is CASSLTSAGGRDTQYF. The DNA for the CDR3 is TGTGCCAGCAGCTTGACCTCCGCAGGGGGCAGGGATACGCAGTATTTT.

The rearrangement joins TRBV19 to TRBJ1-6; maybe TRBD1 (6 bases). This CDR3 is 15 amino acids long. V lost 6 bases to trimming and J lost 5 bases, with 14 bases between them. Per germline, CDR1 LNHDA and CDR2 SQIVND (reference sequence). The CDR3 DNA reads TGTGCCAGTAGGCGGGGGGCTCTAGATAATTCACCCCTCCACTTT. It encodes CASRRGALDNSPLHF.